This entry features one TCR beta chain sequence. What it recognizes is unknown. Mismatch with germline at one junction end may stem from a read error. This CDR3 has 12 amino acids. The template was RNA from unsorted bulk tissue. The normal lung tissue was taken more than 3 cm from the tumor edge. The data originate from a study of tumor and adjacent non-tumor tissue in lung cancer. Study overall: Histology: around twelve adenocarcinoma, a couple of squamous cell carcinoma, 1 small cell lung cancer. The patients, 9 to 11 men and roughly 5 women, were about 30 to 85 with stage I to III disease.

Three rounds of nested PCR, following a modified ARM-PCR protocol, produced the TCRbeta library. One entry per CDR3 protein, called by TCRdb with MiXCR from the multiplex PCR reads. Of about 110,000 distinct CDR3 sequences listed, about 61% were seen once; the top ten hold roughly 20%. The study's findings and limits: Shorter survival was associated with higher TCR diversity in tumors. Compared with tumor, normal lung showed significantly lower TCR diversity.

This clonotype was obtained from a man in his sixties with non-small cell lung cancer. Sequenced: distant non-tumor lung tissue. The chain has TRBV12-3 or TRBV12-4 and TRBJ1-5; no reliable D call. The chain's CDR3 is CASSLIPHPRHF. The CDR3 DNA is TGTGCCAGCAGTTTGATTCCTCATCCCCGGCATTTT.